Presented here are 3 T cell receptor beta chains from one specimen sequenced in a study of blood T cells in healthy people across ages. Alongside a J-beta primer mix, a sample-barcoded 5' primer served in a second PCR lasting about 7 to 12 cycles. Each CDR3 protein gets one entry after TCRdb re-called the 5' RACE reads with MiXCR. The table lists fewer than 1,000,000 distinct CDR3 sequences, under 45% of them singletons, with about a fifth in the top ten. Sequences were obtained from blood. All receptors derive from a man between 60 and 75 years old in good health.

The rearrangement joins TRBV20-1 to TRBJ1-1; the match to TRBD1 covers 8 bases. This CDR3 is built from 12 residues. Germline CDR1 is DFQATT and CDR2 is SNEGSKA (reference sequence). This CDR3 reads CRGGQGNTEAFF. In DNA form, the CDR3 reads TGCAGGGGAGGACAGGGAAACACTGAAGCTTTCTTT.

V and J are TRBV3-1 and TRBJ2-5; no reliable D call. Germline values: CDR1 LGHDT, CDR2 YNNKEL (reference sequence). The CDR3 is 15 amino acids. V lost 3 bases, J lost 1 base, and 12 bases lay in between. Here the CDR3 DNA reads TGTGCCAGCAGCCATGGGTCAGACCCCCAAGAGACCCAGTACTTC. Its translation: CASSHGSDPQETQYF.

The sample holds one count of this clonotype. This chain joins TRBV28 and TRBJ2-4; TRBD1 matches 9 bases. TRBJ2-7 matches the DNA end more closely, so the J call is doubtful. Germline V gene lookup returns CDR1 MDHEN and CDR2 SYDVKM. The CDR3 covers 14 residues. The CDR3 spells CASSTDRGRSEQYF. CDR3 nucleotide sequence: TGTGCCAGCAGTACGGACAGGGGACGCAGCGAGCAGTACTTC.